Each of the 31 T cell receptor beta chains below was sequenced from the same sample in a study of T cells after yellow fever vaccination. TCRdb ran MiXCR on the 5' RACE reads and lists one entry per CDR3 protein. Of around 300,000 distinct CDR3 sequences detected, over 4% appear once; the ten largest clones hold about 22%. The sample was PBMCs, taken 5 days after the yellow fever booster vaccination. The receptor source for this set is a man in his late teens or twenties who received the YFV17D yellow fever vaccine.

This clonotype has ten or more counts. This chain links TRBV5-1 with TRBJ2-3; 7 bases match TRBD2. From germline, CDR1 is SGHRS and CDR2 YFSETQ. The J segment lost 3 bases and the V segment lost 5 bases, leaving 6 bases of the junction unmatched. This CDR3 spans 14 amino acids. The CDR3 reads CASSWGGLTDTQYF. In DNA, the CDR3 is TGCGCCAGCAGTTGGGGGGGATTGACAGATACGCAGTATTTT.

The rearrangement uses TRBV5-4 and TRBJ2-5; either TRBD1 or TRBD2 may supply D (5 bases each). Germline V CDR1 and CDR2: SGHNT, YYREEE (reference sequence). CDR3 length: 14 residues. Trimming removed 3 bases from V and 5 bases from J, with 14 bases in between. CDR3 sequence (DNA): TGTGCCAGCAGCTCCGGGACGGATAAGGAGACCCAGTACTTC. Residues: CASSSGTDKETQYF.

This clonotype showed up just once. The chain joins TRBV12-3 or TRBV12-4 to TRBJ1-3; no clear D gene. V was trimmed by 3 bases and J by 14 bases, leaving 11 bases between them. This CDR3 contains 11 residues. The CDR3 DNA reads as TGTGCCAGCAGTTTCAAATGGGCCTTATATTTT. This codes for CASSFKWALYF.

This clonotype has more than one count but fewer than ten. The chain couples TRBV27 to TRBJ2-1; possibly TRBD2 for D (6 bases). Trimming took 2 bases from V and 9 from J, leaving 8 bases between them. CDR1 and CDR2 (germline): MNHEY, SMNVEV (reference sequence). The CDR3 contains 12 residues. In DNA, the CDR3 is TGTGCCAGCAGTTTAATCGGGAGTGAGCAGTTCTTC. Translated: CASSLIGSEQFF.

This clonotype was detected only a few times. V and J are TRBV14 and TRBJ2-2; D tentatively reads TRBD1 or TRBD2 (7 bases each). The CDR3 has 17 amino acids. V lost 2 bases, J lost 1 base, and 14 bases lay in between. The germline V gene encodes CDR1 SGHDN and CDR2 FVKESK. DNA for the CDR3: TGTGCCAGCAGCCAATGGGAGGGGGCCGGGAACACCGGGGAGCTGTTTTTT. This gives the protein CASSQWEGAGNTGELFF.

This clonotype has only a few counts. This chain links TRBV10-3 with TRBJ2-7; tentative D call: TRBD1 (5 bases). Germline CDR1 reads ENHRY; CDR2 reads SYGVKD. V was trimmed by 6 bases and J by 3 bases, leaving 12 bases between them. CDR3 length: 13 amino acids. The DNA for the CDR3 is TGTGCCATCAGACAGGACGGCCGCTACGAGCAGTACGTC. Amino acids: CAIRQDGRYEQYV.

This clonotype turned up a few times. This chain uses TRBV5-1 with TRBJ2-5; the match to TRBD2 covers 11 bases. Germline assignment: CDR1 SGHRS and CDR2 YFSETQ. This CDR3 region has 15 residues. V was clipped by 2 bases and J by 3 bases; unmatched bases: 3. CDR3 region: CASSFELAGEETQYF. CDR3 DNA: TGCGCCAGCAGCTTCGAACTAGCGGGGGAAGAGACCCAGTACTTC. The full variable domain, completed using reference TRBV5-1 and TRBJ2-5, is KAGVTQTPRYLIKTRGQQVTLSCSPISGHRSVSWYQQTPGQGLQFLFEYFSETQRNKGNFPGRFSGRQFSNSRSEMNVSTLELGDSALYLCASSFELAGEETQYFGPGTRLLVL.

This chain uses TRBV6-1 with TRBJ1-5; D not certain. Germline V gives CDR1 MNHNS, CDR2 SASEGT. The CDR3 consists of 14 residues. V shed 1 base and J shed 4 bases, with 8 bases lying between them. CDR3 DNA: TGTGCCAGCAGTGAAGGGCTAGGTAATCAGCCCCAGCATTTT. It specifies CASSEGLGNQPQHF.

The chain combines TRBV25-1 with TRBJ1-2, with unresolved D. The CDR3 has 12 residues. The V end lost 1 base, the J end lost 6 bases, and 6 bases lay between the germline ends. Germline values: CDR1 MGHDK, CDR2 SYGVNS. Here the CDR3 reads CASSESVDGYTF. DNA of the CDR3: TGTGCCAGCAGTGAATCTGTAGATGGCTACACCTTC.

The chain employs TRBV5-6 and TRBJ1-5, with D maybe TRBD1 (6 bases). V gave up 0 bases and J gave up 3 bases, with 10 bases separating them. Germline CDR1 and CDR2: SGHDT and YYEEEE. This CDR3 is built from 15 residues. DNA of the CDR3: TGTGCCAGCAGCTTGGGGACAGAATACAATCAGCCCCAGCATTTT. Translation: CASSLGTEYNQPQHF.

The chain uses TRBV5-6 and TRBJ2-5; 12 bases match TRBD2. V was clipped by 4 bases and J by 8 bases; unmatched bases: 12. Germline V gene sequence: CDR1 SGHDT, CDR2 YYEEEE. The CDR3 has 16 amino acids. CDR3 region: CASSRGLAGDPGTQYF. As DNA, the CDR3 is TGTGCCAGCAGCCGGGGACTAGCGGGTGACCCGGGTACCCAGTACTTC.

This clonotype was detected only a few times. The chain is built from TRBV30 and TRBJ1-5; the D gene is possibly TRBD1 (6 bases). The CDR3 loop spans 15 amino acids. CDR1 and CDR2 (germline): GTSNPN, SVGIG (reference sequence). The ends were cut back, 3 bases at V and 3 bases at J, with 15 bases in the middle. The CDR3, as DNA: TGTGCCTGGAGCGAGTCAGGGGTCGTCAATCAGCCCCAGCATTTT. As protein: CAWSESGVVNQPQHF.

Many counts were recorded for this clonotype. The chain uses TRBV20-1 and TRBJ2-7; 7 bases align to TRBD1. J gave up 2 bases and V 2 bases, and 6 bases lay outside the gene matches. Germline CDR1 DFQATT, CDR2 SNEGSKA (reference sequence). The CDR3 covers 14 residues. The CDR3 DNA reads TGCAGTGCTAGACCACAGGGGTTGACCTACGAGCAGTACTTC. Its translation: CSARPQGLTYEQYF.

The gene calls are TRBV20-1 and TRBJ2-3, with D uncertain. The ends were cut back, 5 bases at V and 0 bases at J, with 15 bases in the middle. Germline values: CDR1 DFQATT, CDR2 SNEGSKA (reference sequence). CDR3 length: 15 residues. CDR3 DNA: TGCAGTGCTGCCCCCCCGGCCGCTAGCACAGATACGCAGTATTTT. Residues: CSAAPPAASTDTQYF.

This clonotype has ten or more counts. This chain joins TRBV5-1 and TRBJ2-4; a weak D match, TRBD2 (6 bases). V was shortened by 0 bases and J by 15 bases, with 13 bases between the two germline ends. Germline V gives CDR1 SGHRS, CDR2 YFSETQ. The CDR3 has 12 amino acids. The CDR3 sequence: CASSLAGGGGYF. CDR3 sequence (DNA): TGCGCCAGCAGCTTGGCTGGGGGAGGCGGGTACTTC.

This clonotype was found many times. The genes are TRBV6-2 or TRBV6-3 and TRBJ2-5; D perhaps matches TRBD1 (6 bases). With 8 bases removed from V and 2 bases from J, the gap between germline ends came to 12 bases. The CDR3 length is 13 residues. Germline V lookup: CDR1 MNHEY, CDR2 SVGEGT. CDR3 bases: TGTGCCAGCGAGGACAGAATACAAGAGACCCAGTACTTC. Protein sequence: CASEDRIQETQYF.

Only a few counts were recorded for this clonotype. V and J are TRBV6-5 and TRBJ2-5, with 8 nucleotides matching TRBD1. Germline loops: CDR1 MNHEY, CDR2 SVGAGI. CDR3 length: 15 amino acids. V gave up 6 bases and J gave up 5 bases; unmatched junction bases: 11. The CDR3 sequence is CASRHGRGRRETQYF. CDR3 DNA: TGTGCCAGCAGACATGGCAGGGGGCGTAGGGAGACCCAGTACTTC.

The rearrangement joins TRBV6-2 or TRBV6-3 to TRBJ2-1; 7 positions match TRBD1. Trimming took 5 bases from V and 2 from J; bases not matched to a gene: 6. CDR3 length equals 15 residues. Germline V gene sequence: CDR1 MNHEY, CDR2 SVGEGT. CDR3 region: CASSLGTATYNEQFF. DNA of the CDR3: TGTGCCAGCAGTCTCGGGACAGCAACCTACAATGAGCAGTTCTTC.

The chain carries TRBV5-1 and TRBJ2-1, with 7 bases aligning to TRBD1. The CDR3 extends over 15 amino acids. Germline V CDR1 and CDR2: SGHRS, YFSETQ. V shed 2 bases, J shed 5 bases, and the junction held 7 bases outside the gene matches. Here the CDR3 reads CASSLGTALDNEQFF. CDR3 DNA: TGCGCCAGCAGCTTAGGGACAGCTTTAGACAATGAGCAGTTCTTC.

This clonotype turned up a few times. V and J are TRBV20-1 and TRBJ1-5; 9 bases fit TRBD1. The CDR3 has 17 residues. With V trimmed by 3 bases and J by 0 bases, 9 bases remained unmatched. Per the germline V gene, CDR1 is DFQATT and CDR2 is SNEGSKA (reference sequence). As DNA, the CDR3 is TGCAGTGCTAGGGACAGGGGAGGGGTGTATAGCAATCAGCCCCAGCATTTT. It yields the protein CSARDRGGVYSNQPQHF.

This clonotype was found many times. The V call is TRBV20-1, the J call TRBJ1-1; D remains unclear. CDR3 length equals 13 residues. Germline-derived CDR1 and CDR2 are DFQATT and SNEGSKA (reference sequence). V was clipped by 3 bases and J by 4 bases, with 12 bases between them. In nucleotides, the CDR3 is TGCAGTGCTAGTCAGCGGATTCGCACTGAAGCTTTCTTT. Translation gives CSASQRIRTEAFF.

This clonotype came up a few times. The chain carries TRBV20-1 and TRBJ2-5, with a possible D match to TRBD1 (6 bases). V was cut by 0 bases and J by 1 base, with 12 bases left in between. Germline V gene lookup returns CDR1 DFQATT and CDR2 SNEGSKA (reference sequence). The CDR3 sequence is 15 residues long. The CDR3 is CSARDPQGSQETQYF. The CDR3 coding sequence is TGCAGTGCTAGAGACCCACAGGGTAGCCAAGAGACCCAGTACTTC.

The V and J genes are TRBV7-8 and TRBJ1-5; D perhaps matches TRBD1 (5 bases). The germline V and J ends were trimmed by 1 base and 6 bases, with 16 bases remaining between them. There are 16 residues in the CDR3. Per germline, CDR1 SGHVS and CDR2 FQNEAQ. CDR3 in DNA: TGTGCCAGCAGCTTAGATGGGGCAGGGTCCGGTCAGCCCCAGCATTTT. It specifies CASSLDGAGSGQPQHF.

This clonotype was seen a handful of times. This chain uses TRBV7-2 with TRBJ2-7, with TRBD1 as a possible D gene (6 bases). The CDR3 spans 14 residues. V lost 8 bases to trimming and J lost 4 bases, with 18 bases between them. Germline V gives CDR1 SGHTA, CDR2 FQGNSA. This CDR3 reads CASGVRGGLYEQYF. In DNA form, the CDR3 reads TGTGCCAGCGGTGTAAGAGGGGGATTATACGAGCAGTACTTC.

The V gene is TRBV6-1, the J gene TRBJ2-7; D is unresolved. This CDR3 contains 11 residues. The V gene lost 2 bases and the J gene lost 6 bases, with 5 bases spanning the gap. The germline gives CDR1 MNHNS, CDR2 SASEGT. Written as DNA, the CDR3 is TGTGCCAGCAGTGAATTTAGCGAGCAGTACTTC. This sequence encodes CASSEFSEQYF.

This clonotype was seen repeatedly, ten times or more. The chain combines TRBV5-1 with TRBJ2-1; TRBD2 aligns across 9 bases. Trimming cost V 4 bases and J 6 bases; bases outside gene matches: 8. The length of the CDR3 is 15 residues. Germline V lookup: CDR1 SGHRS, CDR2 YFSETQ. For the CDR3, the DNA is TGCGCCAGCAGCCTGGTAGCGGGGGCCCTCAATGAGCAGTTCTTC. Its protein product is CASSLVAGALNEQFF.

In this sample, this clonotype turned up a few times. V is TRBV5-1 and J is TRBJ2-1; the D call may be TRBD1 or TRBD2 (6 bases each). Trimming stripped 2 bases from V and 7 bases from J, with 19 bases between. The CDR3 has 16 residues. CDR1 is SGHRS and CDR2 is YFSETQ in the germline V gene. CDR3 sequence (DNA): TGCGCCAGCAGCTTAAGTGGGGGGCGAGGGTTGAATGAGCAGTTCTTC. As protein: CASSLSGGRGLNEQFF. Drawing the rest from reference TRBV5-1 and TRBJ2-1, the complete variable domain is KAGVTQTPRYLIKTRGQQVTLSCSPISGHRSVSWYQQTPGQGLQFLFEYFSETQRNKGNFPGRFSGRQFSNSRSEMNVSTLELGDSALYLCASSLSGGRGLNEQFFGPGTRLTVL.

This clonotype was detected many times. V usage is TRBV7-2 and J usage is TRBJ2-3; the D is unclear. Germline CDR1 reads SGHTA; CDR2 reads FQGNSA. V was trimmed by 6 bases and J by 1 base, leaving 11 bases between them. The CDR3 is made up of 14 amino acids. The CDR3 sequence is CASSLLAGTDTQYF. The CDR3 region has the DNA TGTGCCAGCAGTCTCCTCGCGGGCACAGATACGCAGTATTTT.

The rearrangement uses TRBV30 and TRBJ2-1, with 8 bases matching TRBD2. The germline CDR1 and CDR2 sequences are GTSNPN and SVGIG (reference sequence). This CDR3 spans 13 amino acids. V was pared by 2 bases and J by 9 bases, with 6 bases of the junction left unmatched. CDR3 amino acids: CAWSPGGPSEQFF. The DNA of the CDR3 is TGTGCCTGGAGTCCGGGGGGGCCAAGTGAGCAGTTCTTC.

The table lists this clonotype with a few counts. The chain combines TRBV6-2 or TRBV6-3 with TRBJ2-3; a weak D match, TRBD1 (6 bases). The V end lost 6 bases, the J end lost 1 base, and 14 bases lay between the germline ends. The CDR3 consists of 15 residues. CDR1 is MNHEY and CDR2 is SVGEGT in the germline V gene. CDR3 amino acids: CASSNTGRRTDTQYF. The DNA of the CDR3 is TGTGCCAGCAGCAACACAGGGAGACGCACAGATACGCAGTATTTT.

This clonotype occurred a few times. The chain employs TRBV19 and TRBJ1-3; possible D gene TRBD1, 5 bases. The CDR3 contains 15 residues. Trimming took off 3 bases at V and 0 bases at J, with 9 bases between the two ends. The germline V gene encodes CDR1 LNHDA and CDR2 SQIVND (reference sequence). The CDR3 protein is CASSMEGYSGNTIYF. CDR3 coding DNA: TGTGCCAGTAGTATGGAGGGGTACTCTGGAAACACCATATATTTT. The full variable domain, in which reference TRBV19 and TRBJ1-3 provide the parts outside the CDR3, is DGGITQSPKYLFRKEGQNVTLSCEQNLNHDAMYWYRQDPGQGLRLIYYSQIVNDFQKGDIAEGYSVSREKKESFPLTVTSAQKNPTAFYLCASSMEGYSGNTIYFGEGSWLTVV.